The rows below give T cell receptor beta chains drawn from one sample of a study of Graves' ophthalmopathy and Graves' hyperthyroidism. TCRdb called the multiplex PCR reads again in MiXCR, with one record for every CDR3 protein. The repertoire includes about 16,000 distinct CDR3 sequences, roughly 46% of them detected once, and less than 30% sits in the top ten. Sample: peripheral blood. Every receptor here comes from a middle-aged woman with stable Graves' hyperthyroidism. The CDR3 runs from the conserved cysteine through the conserved F or W. A D gene is named only where the DNA matches it firmly. Clone size appears in some rows only: once, few, many, or a class for an expanded clone.

abundance | j_gene | d_gene | v_gene | CDR3nt | CDR3aa
. | TRBJ1-2 | . | TRBV20-1 | TGCAGTGCCCAGACAGGTGGCTATGGCTACACCTTC | CSAQTGGYGYTF
few | TRBJ2-7 | . | TRBV4-2 | TGTGCCAGCAGCCAAGGGCCCCCATCAGATCCCTTCGGGACCTACGAGCAGTACTTC | CASSQGPPSDPFGTYEQYF
many | TRBJ2-5 | TRBD2 | TRBV19 | TGTGCCAGTAGTATAGATCTTTGGGGTAGCGGGCAAGAGACCCAGTACTTC | CASSIDLWGSGQETQYF
. | TRBJ2-7 | . | TRBV10-3 | TGTGCCATCGGTTCAGGGGCAGGATACGAGCAGTACTTC | CAIGSGAGYEQYF
. | TRBJ1-6 | . | TRBV2 | TGTGCCAGCAGTGATATGTCAGGGAAATCACCCCTCCACTTT | CASSDMSGKSPLHF
medium-sized | TRBJ2-7 | TRBD2 | TRBV7-9 | TGTGCCAGCAGCGATGGGACTAGCGGATCCTACGAGCAGTACTTC | CASSDGTSGSYEQYF
. | TRBJ1-2 | . | TRBV7-3 | TGTGCCAGCAGCCCCGGTCCTATGCGGGACACCTTC | CASSPGPMRDTF
. | TRBJ1-5 | . | TRBV9 | TGTGCCAGCAGCGTAGGGGGGGGGATAAATCAGCCCCAGCATTTT | CASSVGGGINQPQHF
few | TRBJ2-1 | TRBD1 | TRBV7-9 | TGTGCCAGCAGCCCAGGAGGGACAGGGACATTGGGTGAGCAGTTCTTC | CASSPGGTGTLGEQFF
. | TRBJ2-4 | . | TRBV14 | TGTGCCAGCAGCCAGAGGGGCCGGGAAATAGCCAAAAACATTCAGTACTTC | CASSQRGREIAKNIQYF
. | TRBJ2-4 | . | TRBV13 | TGTGCCAGCAGCTATACGCGAGGAATAGCCAAAAACATTCAGTACTTC | CASSYTRGIAKNIQYF
. | TRBJ1-5 | . | TRBV12-3/TRBV12-4 | TGTGCCAGCAGTTTAGAGGGTAGCAGTCAGCCCCAGCATTTT | CASSLEGSSQPQHF
. | TRBJ2-7 | . | TRBV20-1 | TGCAGTGCAACGACTAAGGGGAGAAGCTACGAGCAGTACTTC | CSATTKGRSYEQYF
medium-sized | TRBJ1-1 | . | TRBV25-1 | TGTGCCAGCAGTGACTATACGGGAGAGAACACTGAAGCTTTCTTT | CASSDYTGENTEAFF
. | TRBJ2-5 | . | TRBV5-1 | TGCGCCAGCAAACAGACCCTTTACAGGGGAGGCCAAGAGACCCAGTACTTC | CASKQTLYRGGQETQYF
. | TRBJ1-5 | . | TRBV4-2 | TGTGCCAGCAGCCAATTTTTTAACCGGGACTCCAATCAGCCCCAGCATTTT | CASSQFFNRDSNQPQHF
. | TRBJ2-7 | . | TRBV2 | TGTGCCAGCAGTGCGCTCAGGGGACCCTACGAGCAGTACTTC | CASSALRGPYEQYF
. | TRBJ2-1 | . | TRBV7-2 | TGTGCCAGCAGCTTAGGCGGGCGAGGCAATGAGCAGTTCTTC | CASSLGGRGNEQFF
. | TRBJ2-7 | TRBD1 | TRBV29-1 | TGCAGCGTATGGACAGGGGGCTTTGCTAACTCTTTCACCTACGAGCAGTACTTC | CSVWTGGFANSFTYEQYF
medium-sized | TRBJ1-6 | . | TRBV15 | TGTGCCACCAGCAGACTACTTATTGGTTCACCCCTCCACTTT | CATSRLLIGSPLHF
many | TRBJ1-4 | . | TRBV7-2 | TGTGCCAGCAGCTTAGGAGGGCCGAGGGGTGAAAAACTGTTTTTT | CASSLGGPRGEKLFF
. | TRBJ2-3 | TRBD2 | TRBV6-4 | TGTGCCAGCAGTCTGGGACTAGCGCCCACAGATACGCAGTATTTT | CASSLGLAPTDTQYF
. | TRBJ2-3 | . | TRBV3-1 | TGTGCCAGCAGCCAAGTGTTGGGGGAAGTTAGCACAGATACGCAGTATTTT | CASSQVLGEVSTDTQYF
few | TRBJ2-7 | . | TRBV28 | TGTGCCAGCAGTTTATCGTCTCGCGGGGAGCAGTACTTC | CASSLSSRGEQYF
. | TRBJ1-2 | . | TRBV6-5 | TGTGCCAGCAGTTACGGAGGGGTCTCCCTTAACTATGGCTACACCTTC | CASSYGGVSLNYGYTF
. | TRBJ2-7 | . | TRBV18 | TGTGCCAGCTCTCAAAACAGGGATAACGAGCAGTACTTC | CASSQNRDNEQYF